The next 27 T cell receptor beta chains were all read from a single sample in a study of intratumoral heterogeneity in liver cancer. Data came from immunoSEQ multiplex PCR; TCRdb stores just in-frame clones and leaves some out. The sample holds approximately 3,500 clones, about half seen once. Each tumour sample represents a distinct, spatially separated region of the hepatocellular carcinoma nodule. Sequencing was performed on tumor tissue, taken before any cancer treatment. These receptors originate from a man aged 65 to 85 with hepatocellular carcinoma.

The rearrangement joins TRBV28 to TRBJ1-4; 9 bases line up with TRBD1. The J segment lost 8 bases and the V segment lost 5 bases, leaving 6 bases of the junction unmatched. The CDR3 loop spans 14 amino acids. From germline, CDR1 is MDHEN and CDR2 SYDVKM. CDR3 in amino acids: CASSIGTGREKLFF. CDR3 coding DNA: TGTGCCAGCAGTATCGGGACAGGGAGGGAAAAACTGTTTTTT.

The V and J genes are TRBV6-5 and TRBJ1-6; D might be TRBD1 (5 bases). The CDR3 spans 14 residues. Germline lookup yields CDR1 MNHEY and CDR2 SVGAGI. Trimming removed 6 bases from V and 8 bases from J, with 14 bases in between. The CDR3 nucleotides read TGTGCCAGCAGGCCGGGACTACGGGATTCACCCCTCCACTTT. Protein: CASRPGLRDSPLHF.

The CDR3 sequence: CASFSTGAPEAFF. Written as DNA, the CDR3 is TGTGCCAGCTTTAGTACAGGGGCGCCTGAAGCTTTCTTT. The rearrangement joins TRBV18 to TRBJ1-1; 7 bases map to TRBD1. The CDR3 is made up of 13 amino acids. The V gene end was trimmed by 7 bases and the J gene end by 6 bases; junction bases not matched to a gene: 8. CDR1 is KGHSH, CDR2 LQKENI, per germline.

V and J are TRBV5-6 and TRBJ1-3; 8 nucleotides match TRBD1. CDR1 and CDR2 (germline): SGHDT, YYEEEE. The length of the CDR3 is 17 residues. Losses at the gene ends were 2 bases for V and 4 bases for J; bases not matched to a gene: 11. CDR3: CASSLRGGRGRGNTIYF. The CDR3 DNA sequence: TGTGCCAGCAGCTTAAGGGGCGGCAGGGGGCGCGGAAACACCATATATTTT.

V usage is TRBV14 and J usage is TRBJ1-3; D remains unclear. Germline V CDR1 and CDR2: SGHDN, FVKESK. Trimming took off 1 base at V and 8 bases at J, with 3 bases between the two ends. The CDR3 has 11 residues. CDR3 amino acids: CASSQVHTIYF. As DNA, the CDR3 is TGTGCCAGCAGCCAAGTCCACACCATATATTTT.

Sample share makes this clone medium-sized. The CDR3 DNA sequence: TGTGCCAGCAGCCATCACGGGGTGGATGAGCAGTTCTTC. Protein product: CASSHHGVDEQFF. The chain carries TRBV3-1 (or the pseudogene TRBV3-2) and TRBJ2-1; the D gene is possibly TRBD2 (5 bases). This CDR3 comprises 13 residues. Trimming shortened V by 3 bases and J by 8 bases, and 11 bases separated the two germline ends. Germline loops: CDR1 LGHDT, CDR2 YNNKEL (reference sequence).

The chain has TRBV7-3 and TRBJ2-3; D is uncertain. This CDR3 is built from 14 residues. V lost 5 bases, J lost 0 bases, and 9 bases lay in between. In germline, CDR1 is SGHTA, CDR2 FQGTGA. Written as DNA, the CDR3 is TGTGCCAGCAGCCCGGCATATAGCACAGATACGCAGTATTTT. It encodes CASSPAYSTDTQYF.

The V gene is TRBV4-1, the J gene TRBJ2-7; 10 nucleotides match TRBD1. The CDR3 is 14 residues long. V lost 4 bases to trimming and J lost 1 base; unmatched junction nucleotides: 1. Germline CDR1 and CDR2: MGHRA and YSYEKL. CDR3 coding DNA: TGCGCCAGCAGCCGGGACAGGGGATCCTACGAGCAGTACTTC. It encodes CASSRDRGSYEQYF.

The chain has TRBV28 and TRBJ2-3, with TRBD2 matching 11 bases. Germline V gene sequence: CDR1 MDHEN, CDR2 SYDVKM. With 7 bases clipped from V and 1 base from J, the junction kept 10 bases outside the gene matches. This CDR3 has 17 residues. The CDR3 DNA is TGTGCCAGCATACTAGCGGGGGACTATGGGGGCACAGATACGCAGTATTTT. Amino acid sequence: CASILAGDYGGTDTQYF.

This clone is classed as medium-sized (0.01 to 0.1%). The chain links TRBV28 to TRBJ2-5; 7 bases map to TRBD2. The CDR3 has 12 residues. The V segment lost 9 bases and the J segment 4 bases; nucleotides outside the gene matches: 5. Germline loops: CDR1 MDHEN, CDR2 SYDVKM. As DNA, the CDR3 is TGTGCCAGTAACGGGGGGTTAGAGACCCAGTACTTC. Protein: CASNGGLETQYF.

This clone turned up a few times. This chain joins TRBV5-1 and TRBJ2-2, with TRBD2 identical over 7 bases. The CDR3 runs 15 residues. Germline values: CDR1 SGHRS, CDR2 YFSETQ. V was clipped by 2 bases and J by 4 bases; unmatched bases: 5. CDR3 residues: CASSFGAGITGELFF. The CDR3 coding sequence is TGCGCCAGCAGCTTTGGAGCGGGAATCACCGGGGAGCTGTTTTTT.

The chain recombines TRBV6-5 with TRBJ1-1; D call uncertain. Trimming shortened V by 6 bases and J by 8 bases, and 22 bases separated the two germline ends. The CDR3 consists of 15 residues. Germline lookup yields CDR1 MNHEY and CDR2 SVGAGI. As DNA, the CDR3 is TGTGCCAGCAGCCGAAACATTGAGGGTTTAAGCGAAGCTTTCTTT. It codes for CASSRNIEGLSEAFF.

This clone was picked up a small number of times. The chain is built from TRBV14 and TRBJ2-7; 9 positions match TRBD1. With 4 bases clipped from V and 6 bases from J, the junction kept 10 bases outside the gene matches. From germline, CDR1 is SGHDN and CDR2 FVKESK. The CDR3 consists of 15 residues. The DNA of the CDR3 is TGTGCCAGCAGCCGAGGGGGGACAGGGAAGCTCGAGCAGTACTTC. Amino acid sequence: CASSRGGTGKLEQYF.

The CDR3 DNA reads TGTGCCAGCAGCTTGAAACGGACAGGGGAGTACTATGGCTACACCTTC. Translation gives CASSLKRTGEYYGYTF. This chain uses TRBV5-6 with TRBJ1-2; 9 bases align to TRBD1. With 1 base clipped from V and 3 bases from J, the junction kept 7 bases outside the gene matches. CDR1 and CDR2 from the germline V gene are SGHDT and YYEEEE. This CDR3 has 16 residues.

By sample fraction, this clone is medium-sized. This rearrangement joins TRBV5-4 to TRBJ1-1; D is possibly TRBD1 (6 bases). CDR3 length: 15 amino acids. The V and J ends lost 4 bases and 0 bases respectively, with 13 bases between them. CDR1 is SGHNT and CDR2 is YYREEE in the germline V gene (reference sequence). The CDR3 coding sequence is TGTGCCAGCAGCAAACAACAGGGATTGAACACTGAAGCTTTCTTT. Its protein product is CASSKQQGLNTEAFF.

This clone has a handful of counts. The rearrangement uses TRBV29-1 and TRBJ1-1; D may be TRBD1 (5 bases). The germline gives CDR1 SQVTM, CDR2 ANQGSEA. CDR3 length: 12 residues. V gave up 4 bases and J gave up 0 bases, with 6 bases separating them. CDR3 sequence: CSVVQVNTEAFF. CDR3 nucleotide sequence: TGCAGCGTTGTACAGGTGAACACTGAAGCTTTCTTT.

This clone was detected a few times. The chain joins TRBV7-9 to TRBJ1-1, with D possibly being TRBD1 (5 bases). Looked up from germline, CDR1 is SEHNR and CDR2 is FQNEAQ (reference sequence). The CDR3 loop spans 15 amino acids. V gave up 5 bases and J gave up 3 bases, with 16 bases separating them. The CDR3 coding sequence is TGTGCCAGCAGCCCCTGGGAGGGGATCTACACTGAAGCTTTCTTT. This translates into CASSPWEGIYTEAFF.

This clone has only a few counts. The chain recombines TRBV6-1 with TRBJ1-5; D perhaps matches TRBD1 (5 bases). Trimming stripped 2 bases from V and 6 bases from J, with 20 bases between. The germline V gene encodes CDR1 MNHNS and CDR2 SASEGT. This CDR3 has 17 amino acids. The CDR3 spells CASSENLGLPRTQPQHF. The CDR3 DNA reads as TGTGCCAGCAGTGAAAATCTGGGGCTCCCCCGTACTCAGCCCCAGCATTTT.

The rearrangement joins TRBV7-9 to TRBJ1-2, with a tentative D call TRBD1 (5 bases). This CDR3 is built from 14 residues. Trimming left V 5 bases short and J 7 bases short, with 17 bases between. Germline lookup yields CDR1 SEHNR and CDR2 FQNEAQ (reference sequence). CDR3 nucleotide sequence: TGTGCCAGCAGCGGATCCCCGGGACTTACTGGCTACACCTTC. Encoded protein: CASSGSPGLTGYTF.

This sequence joins TRBV11-3 and TRBJ2-1; 7 positions match TRBD1. The germline CDR1 and CDR2 sequences are SGHNT and YENEEA. V gave up 8 bases and J gave up 10 bases; unmatched junction bases: 5. The CDR3 covers 11 residues. The CDR3 loop is CASSDRAEQFF. The CDR3 nucleotides read TGTGCCAGCTCCGACAGGGCCGAGCAGTTCTTC.

The CDR3 protein is CASSPLTGRDTEAFF. The DNA for the CDR3 is TGTGCCAGCTCACCATTGACAGGGCGGGACACTGAAGCTTTCTTT. V usage is TRBV18 and J usage is TRBJ1-1; 7 bases match TRBD1. Trimming cost V 2 bases and J 3 bases; bases outside gene matches: 6. This CDR3 has 15 residues. CDR1 is KGHSH and CDR2 is LQKENI in the germline V gene.

The chain employs TRBV27 and TRBJ1-1; the D is unclear. This CDR3 has 15 amino acids. Germline V gene lookup returns CDR1 MNHEY and CDR2 SMNVEV (reference sequence). V was pared by 7 bases and J by 4 bases, with 19 bases between. The CDR3 protein is CASTTTSRSGTEAFF. CDR3 coding DNA: TGTGCCAGCACCACCACATCTCGATCGGGCACTGAAGCTTTCTTT.

This clone was seen more than once but under ten times. This rearrangement joins TRBV2 to TRBJ1-1; the D gene is possibly TRBD1 (6 bases). Trimming took 8 bases from V and 0 from J, leaving 10 bases between them. Germline-derived CDR1 and CDR2 are SNHLY and FYNNEI. CDR3 length: 13 amino acids. Here the CDR3 DNA reads TGTGCCAGCCCGACAGGCGTGAACACTGAAGCTTTCTTT. Protein: CASPTGVNTEAFF.

The chain links TRBV4-1 to TRBJ1-6; D might be TRBD1 (5 bases). Germline V gives CDR1 MGHRA, CDR2 YSYEKL. V was shortened by 0 bases and J by 8 bases, with 11 bases between the two germline ends. CDR3 length: 15 amino acids. In DNA, the CDR3 is TGCGCCAGCAGCCAAGATCCCGACAGCTATTCACCCCTCCACTTT. Translating it yields CASSQDPDSYSPLHF.

Judged by abundance, this clone is medium-sized. As DNA, the CDR3 is TGCGCCAGCAGCTCGGATGGCTATGGCTACACCTTC. Amino acid sequence: CASSSDGYGYTF. The chain uses TRBV5-1 and TRBJ1-2; D not certain. This CDR3 is 12 amino acids long. Trimming pared 3 bases from V and 4 bases from J, leaving 7 bases between. Germline loops: CDR1 SGHRS, CDR2 YFSETQ.

V and J are TRBV18 and TRBJ1-1; no firm D call. Trimming stripped 2 bases from V and 5 bases from J, with 6 bases between. Germline V gene sequence: CDR1 KGHSH, CDR2 LQKENI. CDR3 length: 12 residues. CDR3 sequence reads: CASSPLLTEAFF. CDR3 coding DNA: TGTGCCAGCTCACCATTATTGACTGAAGCTTTCTTT.

By sample fraction, this clone is medium-sized (0.01 to 0.1%). The chain carries TRBV7-9 and TRBJ1-5; 7 bases are a match to TRBD1. V lost 0 bases to trimming and J lost 4 bases; unmatched junction nucleotides: 0. Germline loops: CDR1 SEHNR, CDR2 FQNEAQ (reference sequence). There are 14 residues in the CDR3. For the CDR3, the DNA is TGTGCCAGCAGCTTAGCGGGACAGAATCAGCCCCAGCATTTT. Translation: CASSLAGQNQPQHF.